The rows below give T cell receptor beta chains drawn from one sample of a study of shared clonotypes between healthy human individuals. The protocol was immunoSEQ multiplex PCR, while the TCRdb copy is restricted to in-frame clones and leaves out a portion. The data contain around 430,000 clones, roughly 77% of them seen just once; the ten biggest clones take up about 12%. Specimen: PBMCs. These receptors came from a woman aged 40 to 55 in good health. Some clones in this sample may be carry-over from other donors' samples. Both conserved end residues are part of each CDR3. Each record gives: J gene, V gene, D gene, clone size, CDR3 protein, CDR3 DNA. The D gene is left open where the match is weak. Clone sizes are given selectively: once, few, many, or a class where the clone is expanded.

J gene: TRBJ2-1; V gene: TRBV18; D gene: TRBD2; clone size: NA; CDR3 protein: CASSPVAGGKNYNEQFF; CDR3 DNA: TGTGCCAGCTCACCTGTAGCGGGAGGGAAAAATTACAATGAGCAGTTCTTC
J gene: TRBJ2-7; V gene: TRBV7-2; D gene: NA; clone size: NA; CDR3 protein: CASSVSAGNSYEQYF; CDR3 DNA: TGTGCCAGCAGCGTTAGTGCTGGGAATTCCTACGAGCAGTACTTC
J gene: TRBJ1-4; V gene: TRBV7-9; D gene: NA; clone size: few; CDR3 protein: CASSWDGVSNEKLFF; CDR3 DNA: TGTGCCAGCAGCTGGGATGGGGTCAGTAATGAAAAACTGTTTTTT
J gene: TRBJ2-1; V gene: TRBV18; D gene: TRBD2; clone size: NA; CDR3 protein: CASKREGRNEQFF; CDR3 DNA: TGTGCCAGCAAGCGGGAGGGCCGCAATGAGCAGTTCTTC
J gene: TRBJ2-7; V gene: TRBV5-4; D gene: NA; clone size: NA; CDR3 protein: CASSFPGRTIRGEQYF; CDR3 DNA: TGTGCCAGCAGCTTCCCGGGACGGACGATTCGTGGCGAGCAGTACTTC
J gene: TRBJ1-3; V gene: TRBV28; D gene: NA; clone size: few; CDR3 protein: CASSPPGNTIYF; CDR3 DNA: TGTGCCAGCAGCCCACCAGGGAACACCATATATTTT
J gene: TRBJ2-7; V gene: TRBV14; D gene: TRBD1; clone size: NA; CDR3 protein: CASKRTGEYEQYF; CDR3 DNA: TGTGCCAGTAAGAGGACAGGGGAGTACGAGCAGTACTTC
J gene: TRBJ1-2; V gene: TRBV28; D gene: TRBD1; clone size: NA; CDR3 protein: CASRRTGRFGGYTF; CDR3 DNA: TGTGCCAGCAGACGGACAGGGAGGTTTGGTGGCTACACCTTC
J gene: TRBJ2-1; V gene: TRBV12-5; D gene: NA; clone size: NA; CDR3 protein: CASGTGGGDEQFF; CDR3 DNA: TGTGCTAGTGGTACAGGGGGGGGCGATGAGCAGTTCTTC
J gene: TRBJ1-1; V gene: TRBV11-2; D gene: TRBD1; clone size: few; CDR3 protein: CASIKDRATEAFF; CDR3 DNA: TGTGCCAGCATCAAGGACAGGGCCACTGAAGCTTTCTTT
J gene: TRBJ1-3; V gene: TRBV4-2; D gene: NA; clone size: NA; CDR3 protein: CASSQDGGRNSGNTIYF; CDR3 DNA: TGTGCCAGCAGCCAAGATGGGGGCAGGAACTCTGGAAACACCATATATTTT
J gene: TRBJ1-1; V gene: TRBV28; D gene: NA; clone size: once; CDR3 protein: CASGSGGNTEAFF; CDR3 DNA: TGTGCCAGCGGAAGCGGGGGGAACACTGAAGCTTTCTTT
J gene: TRBJ1-1; V gene: TRBV19; D gene: NA; clone size: NA; CDR3 protein: CASSIDTGTLPEAFF; CDR3 DNA: TGTGCCAGTAGTATAGATACAGGGACGTTACCTGAAGCTTTCTTT
J gene: TRBJ2-7; V gene: TRBV11-2; D gene: NA; clone size: few; CDR3 protein: CASSRQPDHEQYF; CDR3 DNA: TGTGCCAGCAGCCGACAGCCAGACCACGAGCAGTACTTC
J gene: TRBJ2-7; V gene: TRBV2; D gene: NA; clone size: NA; CDR3 protein: CASRGFKSYEQYF; CDR3 DNA: TGTGCCAGCAGGGGGTTTAAATCCTACGAGCAGTACTTC
J gene: TRBJ2-5; V gene: TRBV28; D gene: NA; clone size: once; CDR3 protein: CASSLMGTQETQYF; CDR3 DNA: TGTGCCAGCAGTTTAATGGGGACTCAAGAGACCCAGTACTTC
J gene: TRBJ2-2; V gene: TRBV30; D gene: NA; clone size: NA; CDR3 protein: CAWSGGKVNTGELFF; CDR3 DNA: TGTGCCTGGAGTGGGGGGAAGGTGAACACCGGGGAGCTGTTTTTT
J gene: TRBJ1-1; V gene: TRBV5-3; D gene: NA; clone size: NA; CDR3 protein: CARSFRQNKNTEAFF; CDR3 DNA: TGTGCCAGAAGCTTTCGTCAAAACAAGAACACTGAAGCTTTCTTT
J gene: TRBJ2-1; V gene: TRBV27; D gene: NA; clone size: NA; CDR3 protein: CASSLRDNEQFF; CDR3 DNA: TGTGCCAGCAGTTTAAGGGACAATGAGCAGTTCTTC
J gene: TRBJ1-5; V gene: TRBV30; D gene: TRBD1; clone size: many; CDR3 protein: CAWRVQGNIGNQPQHF; CDR3 DNA: TGTGCCTGGAGGGTACAGGGGAACATAGGCAATCAGCCCCAGCATTTT